This TCR beta chain was sequenced during a study of identical twins. TCRdb re-called the 5' RACE reads through MiXCR, storing one row per CDR3 protein. This table has approximately 350,000 distinct CDR3 sequences, 9% to 15% appearing once. V gave up 8 bases and J gave up 8 bases; unmatched junction bases: 8. The CDR3 consists of 12 residues. Per germline, CDR1 MNHEY and CDR2 SMNVEV (reference sequence). The same data also contributed to another study, on yellow fever vaccine responses in identical twins. That study reports: After vaccination, twins' T cell response reportedly seemed partly convergent, partly personalized.

The V gene is TRBV27, the J gene TRBJ2-7, with 8 bases identical to TRBD2. Sequencing was done on a sample of CD8+ T cells sorted from blood. This TCR was sampled from a woman under 30 in good health. This chain's CDR3 is CASAIAGSKQYF. The CDR3 nucleotides read TGTGCCAGCGCGATAGCGGGAAGTAAGCAGTACTTC.